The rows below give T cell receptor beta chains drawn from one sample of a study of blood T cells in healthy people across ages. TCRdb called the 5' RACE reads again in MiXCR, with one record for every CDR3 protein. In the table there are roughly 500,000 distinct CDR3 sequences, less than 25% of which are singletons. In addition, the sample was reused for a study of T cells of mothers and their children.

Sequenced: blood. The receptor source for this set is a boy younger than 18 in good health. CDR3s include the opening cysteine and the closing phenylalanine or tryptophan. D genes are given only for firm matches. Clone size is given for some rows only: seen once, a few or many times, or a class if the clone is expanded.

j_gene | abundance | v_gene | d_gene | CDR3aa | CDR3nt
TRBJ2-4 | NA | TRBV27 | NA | CASSPLYTSGTKNIQYF | TGTGCCAGCAGCCCCCTTTACACATCGGGGACCAAAAACATTCAGTACTTC
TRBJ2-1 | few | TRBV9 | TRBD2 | CASSVGIAGGPGEQFF | TGTGCCAGCAGCGTAGGAATAGCGGGAGGGCCTGGTGAGCAGTTCTTC
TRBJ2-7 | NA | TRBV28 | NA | CASSFIIQGGEQYF | TGTGCCAGCAGTTTTATCATTCAGGGTGGCGAGCAGTACTTC
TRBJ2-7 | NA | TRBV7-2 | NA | CASSLTISCEQYF | TGTGCCAGCAGCCTGACCATTTCCTGCGAGCAGTACTTC
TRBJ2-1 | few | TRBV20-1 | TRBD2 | CSARIGVAGYNEQFF | TGCAGTGCTAGAATTGGAGTAGCGGGGTACAATGAGCAGTTCTTC
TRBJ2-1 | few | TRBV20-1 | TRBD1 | CSGRRDRANNEQFF | TGCAGTGGCCGGCGGGACAGGGCAAACAATGAGCAGTTCTTC
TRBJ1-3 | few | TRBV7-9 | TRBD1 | CASSHRDRGIANTIYF | TGTGCCAGCAGCCATCGGGACAGGGGAATCGCAAACACCATATATTTT
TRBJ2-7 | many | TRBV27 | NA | CASSWGSSYEQYF | TGTGCCAGCAGTTGGGGGAGCTCCTACGAGCAGTACTTC
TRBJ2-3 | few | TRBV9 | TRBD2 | CASSPSPISGGRKDTQYF | TGTGCCAGCAGCCCCAGCCCCATTAGCGGGGGGCGTAAAGATACGCAGTATTTT
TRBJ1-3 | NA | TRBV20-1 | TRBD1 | CSARDGQGAAGNTIYF | TGCAGTGCTAGAGATGGTCAGGGGGCGGCTGGAAACACCATATATTTT
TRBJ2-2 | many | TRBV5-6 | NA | CASNPSPGTGELFF | TGTGCCAGTAACCCCAGCCCCGGCACCGGGGAGCTGTTTTTT